The source of this TCR beta chain is a study of blood T cell repertoires in COVID-19. About the research overall: Sample material is recorded as cDNA or gDNA derived from T cells, B-cell-depleted T cells, or PBMCs.

Trimming stripped 3 bases from V and 2 bases from J, with 11 bases between. Germline CDR1 and CDR2: LNHDA and SQIVND (reference sequence). This CDR3 is built from 14 residues. Authors' processing steps: Estimation of nucleated cell counts relied on the amplification of reference gene primers. Sequencing was performed with immunoSEQ multiplex PCR; in TCRdb, only in-frame clones are kept and a portion is missing. The V and J calls and clone size come from that table; D and trimming were worked out from the DNA. The table shows roughly 350,000 clones, with around 90% occurring only once. The sequenced sample was peripheral blood. The chain uses TRBV19 and TRBJ2-7; D unclear. This TCR derives from a woman under 30 who had recovered from COVID-19. CDR3 DNA: TGTGCCAGTAGTATGAGGCGAGAACCCTACGAGCAGTACGTC. Protein sequence: CASSMRREPYEQYV.